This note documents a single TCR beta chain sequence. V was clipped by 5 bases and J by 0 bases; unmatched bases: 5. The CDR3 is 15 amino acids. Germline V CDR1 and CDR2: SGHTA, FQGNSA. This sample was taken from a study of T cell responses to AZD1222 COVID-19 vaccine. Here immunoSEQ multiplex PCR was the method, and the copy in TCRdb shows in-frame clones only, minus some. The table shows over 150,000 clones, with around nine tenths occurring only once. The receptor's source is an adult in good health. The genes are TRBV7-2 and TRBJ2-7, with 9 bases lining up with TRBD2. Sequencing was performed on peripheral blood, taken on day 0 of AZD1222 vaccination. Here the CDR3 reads CASSAGTSFSYEQYF. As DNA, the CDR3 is TGTGCCAGCAGCGCCGGGACTAGCTTCTCCTACGAGCAGTACTTC.